A selection of T cell receptor beta chains follows, all from one sample in a study of blood T cell repertoires in COVID-19. Data came from immunoSEQ multiplex PCR; TCRdb stores just in-frame clones and leaves some out. The sample records about 200,000 clones, more than 65% being singletons. Sequences were obtained from peripheral blood. The source of these receptors is a man between 45 and 60 years old with active or convalescent COVID-19. Each CDR3 is given without its conserved first and last residue. The listing skips clone size in some rows; elsewhere it reads once, few, many or a size class.

size,V,J,CDR3
NA,TRBV6-1,TRBJ1-5,ASSEWVIGGSNQPQH
NA,TRBV4-2,TRBJ1-3,ASSQGAGNTIY
NA,TRBV19,TRBJ2-1,ASSSLEASYYYNEQF
NA,TRBV24-1,TRBJ2-3,ATSPGQVRLGTQY
NA,TRBV28,TRBJ2-5,ASSPFTSGETQY
NA,TRBV15,TRBJ2-5,ATSVRLQETQY
NA,TRBV12-3/TRBV12-4,TRBJ1-1,ASSVHYTEAF
NA,TRBV19,TRBJ1-2,ASSTAGGLRYGYT
NA,TRBV27,TRBJ2-2,ASSLVSNTGELF
NA,TRBV5-4,TRBJ1-3,ASSSGQKNSGNTIY
NA,TRBV5-1,TRBJ1-2,ASSLEAFYGYT
few,TRBV7-2,TRBJ1-1,ASSVRGGTEAF
NA,TRBV2,TRBJ2-1,ASNGQVYNEQF
NA,TRBV6-5,TRBJ2-7,ASSFGVGYEQY
NA,TRBV7-9,TRBJ2-1,ASTGDYNEQF
NA,TRBV19,TRBJ1-5,ASSISFDRLNQPQH
NA,TRBV9,TRBJ2-3,ASSVRLADTDTQY
NA,TRBV28,TRBJ1-2,ASSRDRVGGYT
NA,TRBV5-1,TRBJ1-2,ASSLEAGWNYGYT
NA,TRBV2,TRBJ2-5,ASSGLAGETQY
few,TRBV19,TRBJ1-5,ASSSTGGAGSNQPQH
NA,TRBV5-8,TRBJ1-3,ASSRTGGSGNTIY
NA,TRBV18,TRBJ1-1,ASSATGLDTEAF
NA,TRBV15,TRBJ2-7,ATSSEGRRSYEQY
NA,TRBV4-1,TRBJ1-1,ASSRPGTVNTEAF
NA,TRBV28,TRBJ2-7,ASSLYPGFYEQY
NA,TRBV5-1,TRBJ2-1,ASSLGQGLNEQF
NA,TRBV7-9,TRBJ1-2,ASSRDRGSYGYT
NA,TRBV13,TRBJ1-1,ASSYPTGPGTEAF
few,TRBV19,TRBJ1-5,ASRPWTSNQPQH
few,TRBV7-9,TRBJ2-3,ASSPKGPDTQY
NA,TRBV19,TRBJ2-7,ASSVTSVSNHEQY
few,TRBV14,TRBJ2-1,ASSGTSGRRVVMGNEQF
NA,TRBV19,TRBJ1-2,ASSIKFGGTNYGYT
NA,TRBV7-8,TRBJ1-1,ASSWNRGDTEAF
NA,TRBV2,TRBJ1-1,ASRDRGPRAF
NA,TRBV5-1,TRBJ2-7,ASSSLTGGAGEQY
NA,TRBV28,TRBJ2-2,ASSLQGNTGELF
NA,TRBV5-1,TRBJ2-2,ASSYLAGDTGELF
few,TRBV7-2,TRBJ2-1,ASSLESDGDPVV
NA,TRBV5-1,TRBJ2-5,ASSLASTSGGETQY
NA,TRBV4-1,TRBJ1-1,ASSQPGMMNTEAF
NA,TRBV5-4,TRBJ1-1,ASSLARQGDTEAF
NA,TRBV27,TRBJ2-3,ASSVRDRGDTQY
NA,TRBV5-1,TRBJ2-7,ASSFGPFEGEQY
once,TRBV5-1,TRBJ1-1,ASSLGSELEAF
NA,TRBV1,TRBJ2-1,TSSPRVHEQF
NA,TRBV5-1,TRBJ2-5,ASSLGTGKTQY
NA,TRBV7-2,TRBJ2-3,ASSVGLAGGSDTQY
NA,TRBV6-2/TRBV6-3,TRBJ2-1,ASSSRTGWNEQF
NA,TRBV5-5,TRBJ2-1,ASTREEFGTSPYNEQF
few,TRBV21-1,TRBJ1-5,ASSPGGSNQPQH
NA,TRBV2,TRBJ2-5,ASSANRGYRETQY
few,TRBV29-1,TRBJ2-7,SVRTGNYEQY
NA,TRBV7-8,TRBJ2-5,ASSLVPGGETQY
NA,TRBV6-5,TRBJ2-7,ASNRGGSEQY
NA,TRBV7-9,TRBJ2-3,ASSRWREVDTDTQY
NA,TRBV7-2,TRBJ2-1,ASSPDRGIGQF
NA,TRBV19,TRBJ2-2,ASSTNRAGQTGELF
once,TRBV2,TRBJ2-3,ASSTGRLADTQY